This TCR beta chain was retrieved from a study of OX40 agonist ivuxolimab in advanced cancers. Study background: Dose-escalation cases comprised hepatocellular carcinoma, melanoma, renal cell or head and neck cancer. Study-level results: At 0.1 to 3.0 mg/kg and by week 6, CD4+ and CD8+ T cells in the blood had expanded clonally.

The ends were cut back, 3 bases at V and 8 bases at J, with 10 bases in the middle. The CDR3 totals 11 residues. Germline V gene sequence: CDR1 DFQATT, CDR2 SNEGSKA (reference sequence). Repertoires were generated with immunoSEQ multiplex PCR, while TCRdb's copy carries only in-frame clones and drops some. The sample holds about 80,000 clones; over 85% are singletons and the top ten take 4.8%. On this clone itself: Its antigen is unknown.

This receptor was taken from an adult with an advanced solid tumor such as melanoma, head and neck, liver or kidney cancer. This material consisted of CD4+ or CD8+ T cells sorted from blood, taken in a trial of the OX40 agonist ivuxolimab. The gene calls are TRBV20-1 and TRBJ2-5; a possible D gene is TRBD1 (5 bases). The CDR3 sequence is CSARPTDTQYF. The CDR3 nucleotides read TGCAGTGCTAGGCCGACAGATACCCAGTACTTC.